This TCR beta chain was observed in a study of beta chain features in type 1 diabetes. Study results and limitations: A potential PCR bias toward shorter templates would be equal in patient and control samples. Among all four CD4+ subsets, Type 1 diabetes patients had TCRB CDR3s that were moderately but significantly shorter. Among patients, naive, central memory and Treg TCRB repertoires appeared more similar than among healthy donors.

Sequenced material consisted of expressed TCRB transcripts (all of the isolated RNA was reverse transcribed). Data came from immunoSEQ multiplex PCR; TCRdb stores just in-frame clones and leaves some out. The data contain under 50,000 clones, about 66% of them seen just once; the ten biggest clones take up 2% to 2.5%. This clone was seen more than once but under ten times. Its antigen remains unknown. The CDR3 length is 14 residues. The V end lost 1 base, the J end lost 4 bases, and 10 bases lay between the germline ends. CDR1 and CDR2 (germline): SGHTA, FQGNSA. The sequence came from a woman aged 18-29 years with type 1 diabetes. V is TRBV7-2 and J is TRBJ1-2, with a tentative D call TRBD1 (5 bases). Sequencing was performed on Tregs from blood. The CDR3 loop is CASSLDWGGYGYTF. For the CDR3, the DNA is TGTGCCAGCAGCTTAGATTGGGGGGGCTATGGCTACACCTTC.